The sequence of this T cell receptor beta chain was determined in a study of blood T cell repertoires in COVID-19. Study-level background: COVID-19 samples, acute and convalescent, were from the United States, Italy and Spain. The cDNA or gDNA used as material had been derived from T cells, B-cell-depleted T cells, or PBMCs.

Original methodology: Reference gene primer amplification gave estimated nucleated cell counts. The assay was immunoSEQ multiplex PCR, and TCRdb's table has in-frame clones only and misses some. The V and J calls and clone size were taken over from that table, and D and trimming were inferred from the DNA. The data show 340,000 or so clones, roughly 91% seen once. This CDR3 comprises 13 residues. The germline V and J ends were trimmed by 3 bases and 5 bases, with 11 bases remaining between them. This clonotype was sampled from a man aged 45-60 years with active or convalescent COVID-19. The V call is TRBV12-3 or TRBV12-4, the J call TRBJ2-7; tentatively, D is TRBD2 (5 bases). The sample taken for sequencing was peripheral blood. In nucleotides, the CDR3 is TGTGCCAGCAGTTTGGAGGCGCGGAACGAGCAGTACTTC. It yields the protein CASSLEARNEQYF.